This T cell receptor beta chain stems from a study of T cells in narcolepsy. V gave up 6 bases and J gave up 1 base, with 16 bases separating them. Germline-derived CDR1 and CDR2 are MNHEY and SMNVEV (reference sequence). The CDR3 is made up of 15 amino acids. Study-wide points: In some patient and control memory CD4+ samples, autoreactive clones were absent. Comparing one patient's CSF and blood CD4+ clonotypes highlighted HCRT- and TRIB2-specific autoreactive clonotypes.

Assay used: immunoSEQ multiplex PCR; TCRdb lists only in-frame clones, some missing. The data contain some 30,000 clones, 70% to 90% of them singletons. Comments on this clone: The antigen remains undetermined.

The gene calls are TRBV27 and TRBJ2-7, with a weak D call TRBD2 (6 bases). Sequenced sample: memory (CD45RA-) CD4+ T cells from blood. This clonotype was obtained from a human donor in good health. CDR3 region: CASSPSTGLSYEQYF. The DNA of the CDR3 is TGTGCCAGCAGCCCTAGCACAGGACTATCCTACGAGCAGTACTTC.